This T cell receptor (beta chain) was identified in a study of metastatic and nonmetastatic thyroid tumors. Across the whole study: Comparative analysis of repertoires was undertaken across blood and tumor or nodule tissue obtained from malignant and benign thyroid patients.

TCRdb re-analyzed the PCR reads through MiXCR. The profile covers about 23,000 clones, with over 25% appearing a single time and approximately 5.4% taken by the ten largest. No patient received treatment before thyroid surgery. Germline V CDR1 and CDR2: LGHNA, YSLEER. V gave up 0 bases and J gave up 4 bases; unmatched junction bases: 5. The CDR3 runs to 15 residues. The rearrangement links TRBV4-3 to TRBJ1-2, with 7 bases identical to TRBD1. This TCR derives from a female donor with papillary thyroid cancer or a benign thyroid nodule (not recorded which). Some clones in this sample may be carry-over from other donors' samples. The sample comprised tumor tissue. CDR3 DNA sequence: TGCGCCAGCAGCCAAGATCCCGACAGGGTCTATGGCTACACCTTC. Protein: CASSQDPDRVYGYTF.